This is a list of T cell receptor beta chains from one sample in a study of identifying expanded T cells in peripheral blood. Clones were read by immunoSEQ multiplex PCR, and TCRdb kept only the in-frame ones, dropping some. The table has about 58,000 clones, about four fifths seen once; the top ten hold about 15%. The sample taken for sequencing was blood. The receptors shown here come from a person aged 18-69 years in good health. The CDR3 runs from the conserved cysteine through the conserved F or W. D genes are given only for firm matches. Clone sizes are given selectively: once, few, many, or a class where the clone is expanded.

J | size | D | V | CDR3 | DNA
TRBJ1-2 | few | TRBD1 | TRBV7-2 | CASSLAGTGNGYTF | TGTGCCAGCAGCTTAGCGGGGACAGGGAACGGCTACACCTTC
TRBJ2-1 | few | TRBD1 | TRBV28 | CASSLLGGAGGTREQFF | TGTGCCAGCAGTTTATTGGGTGGGGCAGGGGGAACTCGTGAGCAGTTCTTC
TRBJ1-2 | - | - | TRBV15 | CATSRPIDTDGGYTF | TGTGCCACCAGCAGACCTATAGACACCGACGGCGGCTACACCTTC
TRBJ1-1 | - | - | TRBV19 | CASTLPIGGVAEAFF | TGTGCCAGTACCCTACCAATCGGAGGGGTCGCTGAAGCTTTCTTT
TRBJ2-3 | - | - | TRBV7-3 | CASSLYGPSDTQYF | TGTGCCAGCAGCTTATACGGCCCATCGGATACGCAGTATTTT
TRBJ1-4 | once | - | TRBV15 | CATSRDRSGTNEKLFF | TGTGCCACCAGCAGAGATAGGAGCGGAACTAATGAAAAACTGTTTTTT
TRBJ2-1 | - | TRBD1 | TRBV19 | CASSRTGTLIYNEQFF | TGTGCCAGTAGTAGGACAGGGACGCTGATTTACAATGAGCAGTTCTTC
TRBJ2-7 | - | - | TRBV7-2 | CASSLNRAYEQYF | TGTGCCAGCAGCTTAAACAGGGCCTACGAGCAGTACTTC
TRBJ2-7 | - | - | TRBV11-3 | CASSPRGLQGYEQYF | TGTGCCAGCAGCCCTCGGGGGCTACAAGGCTACGAGCAGTACTTC
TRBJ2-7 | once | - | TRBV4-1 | CASSQGAEGSREQYF | TGCGCCAGCAGCCAAGGGGCTGAGGGATCGCGCGAGCAGTACTTC
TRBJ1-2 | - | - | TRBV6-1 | CASSRGLGYTF | TGTGCCAGCAGTAGGGGCTTAGGCTACACCTTC
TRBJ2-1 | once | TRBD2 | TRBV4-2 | CASSQVGLAGGVEEQFF | TGTGCCAGCAGCCAGGTGGGTCTAGCGGGGGGTGTGGAAGAGCAGTTCTTC
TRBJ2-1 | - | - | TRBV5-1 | CASSTTGSPTYNEQFF | TGCGCCAGCAGCACAACAGGGTCCCCCACTTACAATGAGCAGTTCTTC
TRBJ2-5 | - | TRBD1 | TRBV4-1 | CASSRAHWTGQETQYF | TGCGCCAGCAGCCGAGCACATTGGACAGGCCAAGAGACCCAGTACTTC
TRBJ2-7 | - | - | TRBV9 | CASSVAEGEQYF | TGTGCCAGCAGCGTAGCTGAGGGGGAGCAGTACTTC
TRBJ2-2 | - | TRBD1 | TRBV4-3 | CASSQTGEVTGELFF | TGCGCCAGCAGCCAGACAGGGGAGGTGACCGGGGAGCTGTTTTTT
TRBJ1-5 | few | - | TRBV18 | CASSQGLNQPQHF | TGTGCCAGCTCACAGGGACTCAATCAGCCCCAGCATTTT
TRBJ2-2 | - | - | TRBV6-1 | CASHWGTGELFF | TGTGCCAGCCATTGGGGGACCGGGGAGCTGTTTTTT
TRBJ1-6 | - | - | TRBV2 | CASSQGNSPLHF | TGTGCCAGCAGCCAGGGGAACTCACCCCTCCACTTT
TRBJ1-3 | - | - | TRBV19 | CASSIDTEIGNTIYF | TGTGCCAGTAGTATCGACACCGAAATCGGAAACACCATATATTTT
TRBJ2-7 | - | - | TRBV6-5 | CASSYLGSYEQYF | TGTGCCAGCAGTTATTTGGGGTCTTACGAGCAGTACTTC
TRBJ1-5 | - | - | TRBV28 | CASSLEGQPQHF | TGTGCCAGCAGTTTAGAAGGACAGCCCCAGCATTTT
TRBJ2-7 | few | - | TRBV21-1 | CASSLRDRALEQYF | TGTGCCAGCAGCCTCCGGGACAGGGCCCTCGAGCAGTACTTC
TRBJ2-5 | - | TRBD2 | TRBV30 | CAWSPTRAGRQTQYF | TGTGCCTGGAGTCCAACCCGAGCGGGGCGACAGACCCAGTACTTC
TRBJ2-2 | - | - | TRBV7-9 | CASSLELDTGELFF | TGTGCCAGCAGCTTAGAACTTGACACCGGGGAGCTGTTTTTT
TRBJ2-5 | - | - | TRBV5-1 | CASTSRARDQETQYF | TGCGCCAGCACCTCTCGGGCGCGGGACCAAGAGACCCAGTACTTC
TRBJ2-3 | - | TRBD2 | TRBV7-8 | CASSLRLAGLADTQYF | TGTGCCAGCAGCTTGAGACTAGCGGGGTTAGCGGATACGCAGTATTTT
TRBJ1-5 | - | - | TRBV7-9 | CASSLGGQDQPQHF | TGTGCCAGCAGCTTAGGGGGCCAAGATCAGCCCCAGCATTTT
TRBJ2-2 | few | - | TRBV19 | CASNLGHGTGELFF | TGTGCCAGTAACCTCGGGCATGGCACCGGGGAGCTGTTTTTT
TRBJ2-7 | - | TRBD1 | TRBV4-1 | CASSQAPGQGFYEQYF | TGCGCCAGCAGCCAAGCCCCCGGACAGGGGTTCTACGAGCAGTACTTC
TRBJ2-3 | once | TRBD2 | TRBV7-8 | CASSGPRGASDTQYF | TGTGCCAGCAGCGGACCGCGGGGGGCGTCAGATACGCAGTATTTT
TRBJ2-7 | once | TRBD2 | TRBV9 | CASSAGLAGGPREQYF | TGTGCCAGCAGCGCAGGACTGGCGGGAGGGCCTCGCGAGCAGTACTTC
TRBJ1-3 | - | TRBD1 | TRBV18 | CASSPKTGGAGGGNTIYF | TGTGCCAGCTCACCGAAAACAGGGGGCGCAGGTGGTGGAAACACCATATATTTT
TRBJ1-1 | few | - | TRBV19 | CASSKGRTEAFF | TGTGCCAGTAGTAAAGGGAGGACTGAAGCTTTCTTT
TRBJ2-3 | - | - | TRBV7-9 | CASSPRASSTDTQYF | TGTGCCAGCAGCCCCAGGGCCTCTAGCACAGATACGCAGTATTTT
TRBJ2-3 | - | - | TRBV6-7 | CASSFFTGSPPTDTQYF | TGTGCCAGCAGTTTCTTCACAGGGTCGCCCCCCACAGATACGCAGTATTTT
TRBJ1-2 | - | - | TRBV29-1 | CSVEGFDGYTF | TGCAGCGTTGAGGGGTTCGATGGCTACACCTTC
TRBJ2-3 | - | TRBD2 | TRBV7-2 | CASSPPGLAGRTDTQYF | TGTGCCAGCAGCCCGCCGGGACTAGCGGGACGGACAGATACGCAGTATTTT
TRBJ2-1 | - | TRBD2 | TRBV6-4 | CASSSGLAGYNEQFF | TGTGCCAGCAGCTCGGGACTAGCGGGCTACAATGAGCAGTTCTTC
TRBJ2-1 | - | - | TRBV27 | CASTGTSREQFF | TGTGCCAGCACCGGGACCTCCCGGGAGCAGTTCTTC
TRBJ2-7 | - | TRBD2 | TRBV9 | CASSVGLADVYEQYF | TGTGCCAGCAGCGTAGGACTAGCGGACGTCTACGAGCAGTACTTC
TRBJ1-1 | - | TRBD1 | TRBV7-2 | CASGRGQLNTEAFF | TGTGCCAGCGGACGGGGACAGTTGAACACTGAAGCTTTCTTT